This section outlines one T cell receptor beta chain sequence together with its context. As yet, its antigen is unknown. One junction end does not reproduce the germline sequence, and a read error may be involved. This entry comes from a study of cytomegalovirus exposure and HLA in healthy donors. Study results and caveats: Solely CMV serostatus was available to characterize immune exposure. Some TCR beta chains (164 of them) were listed as cytomegalovirus-associated. In an earlier analysis, most TCR beta V segments were productive about 90% or about 30% of the time. What was likely a sequencing artifact was a cluster of highly shared sequence variants.

The length of the CDR3 is 15 residues. CDR1 SEHNR and CDR2 FQNEAQ come from the germline V gene (reference sequence). The PCR ran on 60 Vbeta and 13 Jbeta primers. Assay: immunoSEQ multiplex PCR; the TCRdb copy retains only in-frame clones and omits some. The sample holds approximately 170,000 clones, approximately 71% seen once. The sequenced sample was PBMCs. The J gene is TRBJ2-1, the V gene TRBV7-9, with 9 bases lining up with TRBD2. This clonotype was sampled from a girl between 5 and 17 years old in good health and CMV-seronegative. CDR3 nucleotide sequence: TGTGCCAGCAGCTCGTTCTGGCCTAGCGGGGCCACCACGATCTTC. Protein: CASSSFWPSGATTIF.